These 30 T cell receptor beta chains were all obtained from the same sample, sequenced in a study of CD4 T cells in relation to SARS-CoV-2 and coronaviruses. The table came from immunoSEQ multiplex PCR; TCRdb's copy has only in-frame clones and leaves some out. The sample shows just under 65,000 clones, about 95% of them seen only once. Before the COVID-19 pandemic, during about 2011-2019, CD4+ T cells were taken from unexposed donors. What was sequenced was naive CD4+ T cells from PBMCs. Subset of the sample: naive CD4+ T cells isolated by negative enrichment. The receptors derive from a human donor in good health.

The rearrangement uses TRBV4-1 and TRBJ2-3; TRBD2 agrees at 7 bases. The trim removed 1 base at V and 12 bases at J, leaving 22 bases unmatched. Germline V gene sequence: CDR1 MGHRA, CDR2 YSYEKL. The CDR3 runs 18 residues. The CDR3 sequence: CASSQVGIMVVGLVSQYF. In nucleotides, the CDR3 is TGCGCCAGCAGCCAAGTGGGTATTATGGTTGTCGGACTAGTGTCCCAGTATTTT.

This clone was seen just once. V and J are TRBV24-1 and TRBJ1-5; D is unresolved. The CDR3 totals 16 residues. Germline values: CDR1 KGHDR, CDR2 SFDVKD. V was pared by 8 bases and J by 1 base, with 17 bases between. The CDR3 region has the DNA TGTGCCACCAAGTTTCGGCAGATAGTGAGCAATCAGCCCCAGCATTTT. Its protein product is CATKFRQIVSNQPQHF.

The CDR3 bases are TGTGCCAGCAGCAAAGATTTGGGACAGGGGAAATATAGCAATCAGCCCCAGCATTTT. The encoded protein is CASSKDLGQGKYSNQPQHF. The chain has TRBV21-1 and TRBJ1-5; the tabulated D call, TRBD1, remains unverified against the DNA. TRBV21-1 is a pseudogene. The CDR3 has 19 amino acids.

This chain uses TRBV15 with TRBJ2-2; a possible D gene is TRBD1 (6 bases). V was shortened by 3 bases and J by 4 bases, with 15 bases between the two germline ends. Germline CDR1 and CDR2: LNHNV and YYDKDF (reference sequence). The CDR3 is made up of 16 amino acids. CDR3 sequence reads: CATSSPNRVGTGELFF. CDR3 sequence (DNA): TGTGCCACCAGCAGCCCCAACAGGGTCGGCACCGGGGAGCTGTTTTTT.

This chain uses TRBV24-1 with TRBJ2-3; a possible D gene is TRBD2 (6 bases). From germline, CDR1 is KGHDR and CDR2 SFDVKD. With 9 bases removed from V and 0 bases from J, the gap between germline ends came to 15 bases. The CDR3 runs to 15 residues. CDR3 residues: CATVDGGASTDTQYF. Here the CDR3 DNA reads TGTGCCACCGTGGATGGCGGGGCCAGCACAGATACGCAGTATTTT.

CDR3 sequence: CASSRDRGSYEQFF. The CDR3, as DNA: TGTGCCAGCAGCCGGGACAGGGGTTCTTATGAGCAGTTCTTC. The V gene is TRBV4-2, the J gene TRBJ2-1; 10 bases are shared with TRBD1. V shed 4 bases and J 8 bases; nucleotides not matched to a gene: 5. The CDR3 spans 14 residues. In germline, CDR1 is LGHNA, CDR2 YNFKEQ.

The CDR3 sequence is CASSEWGGSQPQHF. DNA for the CDR3: TGTGCCAGCAGTGAGTGGGGAGGGAGTCAGCCCCAGCATTTT. The rearrangement joins TRBV2 to TRBJ1-5; D gene ambiguous. V was cut by 3 bases and J by 6 bases, with 12 bases left in between. This CDR3 is 14 amino acids long. Per germline, CDR1 SNHLY and CDR2 FYNNEI.

The CDR3 DNA reads TGTGCCAGCAGCCGACTACGGACTGGGGAAAACACCGGGGAGCTGTTTTTT. It translates to CASSRLRTGENTGELFF. The rearrangement links TRBV7-3 to TRBJ2-2, with TRBD2 as a possible D gene (5 bases). Germline assignment: CDR1 SGHTA and CDR2 FQGTGA. The CDR3 is made up of 17 amino acids. V was pared by 5 bases and J by 2 bases, with 18 bases between.

The rearrangement joins TRBV18 to TRBJ2-3, with a possible D match to TRBD1 (6 bases). The CDR3 extends over 17 amino acids. V was clipped by 5 bases and J by 1 base, with 19 bases between them. The V gene's germline CDR1 is KGHSH and CDR2 LQKENI. The CDR3 bases are TGTGCCAGCTCAACAGGGTTAGCAGGCCAGGGCACAGATACGCAGTATTTT. Protein: CASSTGLAGQGTDTQYF.

This sequence joins TRBV27 and TRBJ1-1, with TRBD1 matching 8 bases. Germline loops: CDR1 MNHEY, CDR2 SMNVEV (reference sequence). With V trimmed by 4 bases and J by 0 bases, 4 bases remained unmatched. This CDR3 comprises 15 residues. The CDR3 DNA follows: TGTGCCAGCAGTTCAGGGGGCCAGGTGAACACTGAAGCTTTCTTT. This sequence encodes CASSSGGQVNTEAFF.

This rearrangement joins TRBV9 to TRBJ1-1, with no clear D. Trimming left V 6 bases short and J 1 base short, with 10 bases between. From germline, CDR1 is SGDLS and CDR2 YYNGEE. CDR3 length: 13 residues. The CDR3 loop is CASTRIQNTEAFF. The CDR3 coding sequence is TGTGCCAGCACCAGGATCCAGAACACTGAAGCTTTCTTT.

This rearrangement joins TRBV5-1 to TRBJ2-5; 8 bases fit TRBD2. From germline, CDR1 is SGHRS and CDR2 YFSETQ. Germline trimming cut 4 bases from V and 1 base from J; bases unmatched to any gene: 3. The CDR3 runs 14 residues. The CDR3 region has the DNA TGCGCCAGCAGCCTAGCGGGTAGCCAAGAGACCCAGTACTTC. Translation: CASSLAGSQETQYF.

The genes are TRBV7-7 and TRBJ1-6, with 7 positions matching TRBD1. V dropped 11 bases and J dropped 10; count of bases not matched to a gene: 11. The CDR3 has 13 amino acids. Germline CDR1 reads SSHAT; CDR2 reads FNYEAQ (reference sequence). The CDR3 protein is CACRQGPNSPLHF. The CDR3 DNA reads as TGTGCCTGTCGACAGGGTCCCAACTCACCCCTCCACTTT. The entire variable domain, with the rest obtained from reference TRBV7-7 and TRBJ1-6, is as follows: GAGVSQSPRYKVTKRGQDVTLRCDPISSHATLYWYQQALGQGPEFLTYFNYEAQPDKSGLPSDRFSAERPEGSISTLTIQRTEQRDSAMYRCACRQGPNSPLHFGNGTRLTVT.

The chain is built from TRBV18 and TRBJ2-7, with D possibly matching TRBD1 (6 bases). Trimming pared 4 bases from V and 2 bases from J, leaving 15 bases between. Germline V gives CDR1 KGHSH, CDR2 LQKENI. The CDR3 extends over 15 amino acids. This CDR3 is CASSQQQGHAYEQYF. In nucleotides, the CDR3 is TGTGCCAGCTCACAGCAACAGGGCCACGCCTACGAGCAGTACTTC. The full variable domain, with the rest looked up from reference TRBV18 and TRBJ2-7, is NAGVMQNPRHLVRRRGQEARLRCSPMKGHSHVYWYRQLPEEGLKFMVYLQKENIIDESGMPKERFSAEFPKEGPSILRIQQVVRGDSAAYFCASSQQQGHAYEQYFGPGTRLTVT.

The rearrangement links TRBV19 to TRBJ2-7, with a tentative D call TRBD1 (6 bases). Germline CDR1 LNHDA, CDR2 SQIVND (reference sequence). V lost 0 bases, J lost 2 bases, and 11 bases lay in between. This CDR3 region has 15 residues. The CDR3 here is CASSIDTQGTYEQYF. CDR3 sequence (DNA): TGTGCCAGTAGTATAGATACCCAGGGGACCTACGAGCAGTACTTC. Complete variable domain (other parts from reference TRBV19 and TRBJ2-7): DGGITQSPKYLFRKEGQNVTLSCEQNLNHDAMYWYRQDPGQGLRLIYYSQIVNDFQKGDIAEGYSVSREKKESFPLTVTSAQKNPTAFYLCASSIDTQGTYEQYFGPGTRLTVT.

In this sample, this clone turned up once. The rearrangement uses TRBV7-8 and TRBJ1-5, with a possible D match to TRBD1 (5 bases). Germline lookup yields CDR1 SGHVS and CDR2 FQNEAQ. Between the trimmed V and J ends, which lost 4 bases and 4 bases, there was a span of 11 bases. The CDR3 is 14 residues long. CDR3 DNA: TGTGCCAGCAGCTATCTTCGGGGGAATCAGCCCCAGCATTTT. Protein: CASSYLRGNQPQHF.

The V and J genes are TRBV2 and TRBJ1-1; 9 nucleotides match TRBD1. Looked up from germline, CDR1 is SNHLY and CDR2 is FYNNEI. The V gene end was trimmed by 1 base and the J gene end by 5 bases; junction bases not matched to a gene: 2. The CDR3 totals 14 residues. CDR3 protein: CASSEGGTGTEAFF. In DNA, the CDR3 is TGTGCCAGCAGTGAAGGGGGGACAGGGACTGAAGCTTTCTTT.

The J gene is TRBJ2-3, the V gene TRBV5-1; the match to TRBD2 covers 14 bases. V was pared by 4 bases and J by 5 bases, with 3 bases of the junction left unmatched. CDR3 length: 15 residues. Germline V gene lookup returns CDR1 SGHRS and CDR2 YFSETQ. The CDR3 reads CASSTTSGRGDTQYF. In nucleotides, the CDR3 is TGCGCCAGCAGCACGACTAGCGGGAGGGGAGATACGCAGTATTTT.

Here the CDR3 reads CASSTSGLKTDTQYF. For the CDR3, the DNA is TGTGCCAGCAGCACTTCGGGACTGAAGACAGATACGCAGTATTTT. The chain combines TRBV7-9 with TRBJ2-3; TRBD2 is a possible D gene (6 bases). This CDR3 has 15 residues. CDR1 SEHNR and CDR2 FQNEAQ come from the germline V gene (reference sequence). The germline V and J ends were trimmed by 5 bases and 3 bases, with 15 bases remaining between them.

This clone was counted a single time. The chain employs TRBV28 and TRBJ1-5; D gene ambiguous. CDR3 length: 15 amino acids. Germline V gene lookup returns CDR1 MDHEN and CDR2 SYDVKM. The V end lost 3 bases, the J end lost 0 bases, and 9 bases lay between the germline ends. The CDR3 bases are TGTGCCAGCAGTTTGTCCGGGTTTAGCAATCAGCCCCAGCATTTT. It codes for CASSLSGFSNQPQHF.

The table lists this clone with a count of one. J is TRBJ2-2 and V is TRBV18; no reliable D call. Looked up from germline, CDR1 is KGHSH and CDR2 is LQKENI. CDR3 length: 14 residues. Trimming pared 0 bases from V and 6 bases from J, leaving 8 bases between. The CDR3 DNA reads TGTGCCAGCTCACCACCCCCCCAATCCGGGGAGCTGTTTTTT. Its protein is CASSPPPQSGELFF.

The chain carries TRBV24-1 and TRBJ2-1; D is unresolved. The CDR3 has 13 residues. Trimming cost V 9 bases and J 12 bases, with 20 bases left between them. Germline CDR1 reads KGHDR; CDR2 reads SFDVKD. CDR3 region: CATSTTTEFRQFF. CDR3 nucleotide sequence: TGTGCCACCTCGACAACAACAGAATTTAGGCAGTTCTTC.

This clone occurred a few times. The rearrangement links TRBV7-9 to TRBJ1-1; D remains unclear. Trimming took off 8 bases at V and 8 bases at J, with 12 bases between the two ends. This CDR3 contains 11 residues. Germline loops: CDR1 SEHNR, CDR2 FQNEAQ (reference sequence). The CDR3 loop is CASSRRLEAFF. The CDR3 bases are TGTGCCAGCTCTAGGAGGTTAGAAGCTTTCTTT.

V usage is TRBV18 and J usage is TRBJ2-3; no reliable D call. V gave up 3 bases and J gave up 0 bases, with 7 bases separating them. The germline V gene encodes CDR1 KGHSH and CDR2 LQKENI. The CDR3 totals 14 residues. CDR3 coding DNA: TGTGCCAGCTCACCCCCCCTCAGCACAGATACGCAGTATTTT. It specifies CASSPPLSTDTQYF.

The chain has TRBV19 and TRBJ2-3; D is possibly TRBD1 (6 bases). CDR3 size: 13 residues. Between the trimmed V and J ends, which lost 5 bases and 4 bases, there was a span of 10 bases. Germline CDR1 and CDR2: LNHDA and SQIVND (reference sequence). The CDR3 loop reads CASSDRSADTQYF. In DNA, the CDR3 is TGTGCCAGTAGTGACAGGTCGGCAGATACGCAGTATTTT.

The chain joins TRBV28 to TRBJ1-2, with D possibly matching TRBD1 (6 bases). V lost 6 bases and J lost 8, with 10 bases in between. The CDR3 runs 11 residues. Germline V gene data show CDR1 as MDHEN and CDR2 as SYDVKM. The chain's CDR3 is CASRGTFGYTF. The CDR3 coding sequence is TGTGCCAGCAGAGGGACATTCGGCTACACCTTC.

This clone was detected once. This chain joins TRBV30 and TRBJ1-1, with unresolved D. From germline, CDR1 is GTSNPN and CDR2 SVGIG (reference sequence). The CDR3 spans 13 residues. V was trimmed by 5 bases and J by 2 bases, leaving 12 bases between them. The CDR3 is CAWQRTKNTEAFF. CDR3 in DNA: TGTGCCTGGCAAAGGACGAAAAACACTGAAGCTTTCTTT.

V usage is TRBV27 and J usage is TRBJ2-6; no firm D call. In germline, CDR1 is MNHEY, CDR2 SMNVEV (reference sequence). The length of the CDR3 is 18 residues. The ends were cut back, 3 bases at V and 0 bases at J, with 15 bases in the middle. The CDR3 bases are TGTGCCAGCAGTTTGCCGACGAGTTCAACCTCTGGGGCCAACGTCCTGACTTTC. This sequence encodes CASSLPTSSTSGANVLTF.

This chain connects TRBV5-4 to TRBJ2-5; TRBD2 matches 8 bases. Germline V CDR1 and CDR2: SGHNT, YYREEE (reference sequence). This CDR3 region has 16 residues. The V and J ends lost 2 bases and 1 base, in that order; junction bases with no gene match: 7. DNA of the CDR3: TGTGCCAGCAGCTTCCCCGGGAGGGCCGTCCAAGAGACCCAGTACTTC. Its protein is CASSFPGRAVQETQYF.

The chain employs TRBV6-5 and TRBJ2-2, with a tentative D call TRBD1 (5 bases). The CDR3 is 15 residues long. The germline gives CDR1 MNHEY, CDR2 SVGAGI. The V end lost 7 bases, the J end lost 0 bases, and 12 bases lay between the germline ends. CDR3 nucleotides: TGTGCCAGCAAAATGGCCAGGGCGAACACCGGGGAGCTGTTTTTT. Protein product: CASKMARANTGELFF.